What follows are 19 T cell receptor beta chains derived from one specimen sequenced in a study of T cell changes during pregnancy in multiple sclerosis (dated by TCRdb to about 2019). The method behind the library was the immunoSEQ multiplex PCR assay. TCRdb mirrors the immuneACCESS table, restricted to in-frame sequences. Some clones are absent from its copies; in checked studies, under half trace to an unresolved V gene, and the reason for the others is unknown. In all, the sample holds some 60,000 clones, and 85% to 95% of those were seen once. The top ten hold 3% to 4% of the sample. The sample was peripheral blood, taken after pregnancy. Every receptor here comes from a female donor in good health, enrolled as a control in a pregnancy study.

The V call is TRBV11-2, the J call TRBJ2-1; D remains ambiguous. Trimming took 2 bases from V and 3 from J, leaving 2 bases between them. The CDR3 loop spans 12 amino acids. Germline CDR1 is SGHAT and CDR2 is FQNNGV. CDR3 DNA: TGTGCCAGCAGCTTATACTACAATGAGCAGTTCTTC. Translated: CASSLYYNEQFF.

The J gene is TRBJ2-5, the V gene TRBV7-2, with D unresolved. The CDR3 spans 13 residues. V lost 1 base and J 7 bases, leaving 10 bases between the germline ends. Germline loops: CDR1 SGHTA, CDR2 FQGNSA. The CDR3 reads CASSLERSGTQYF. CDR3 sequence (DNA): TGTGCCAGCAGCTTAGAAAGATCAGGGACCCAGTACTTC.

CDR3 protein: CSVRGSGGGTDTQYF. CDR3 bases: TGCAGCGTGAGGGGTAGCGGGGGGGGCACAGATACGCAGTATTTT. This rearrangement joins TRBV29-1 to TRBJ2-3, with 11 positions matching TRBD2. Germline assignment: CDR1 SQVTM and CDR2 ANQGSEA. The trim removed 6 bases at V and 1 base at J, leaving 6 bases unmatched. The CDR3 totals 15 residues.

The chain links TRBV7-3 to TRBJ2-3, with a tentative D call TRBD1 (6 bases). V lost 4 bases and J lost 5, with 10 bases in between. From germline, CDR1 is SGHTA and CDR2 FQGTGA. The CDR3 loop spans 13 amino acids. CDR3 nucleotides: TGTGCCAGCAGCTCCCAGGGGCGAGATACGCAGTATTTT. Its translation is CASSSQGRDTQYF. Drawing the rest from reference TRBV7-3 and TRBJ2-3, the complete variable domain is GAGVSQTPSNKVTEKGKYVELRCDPISGHTALYWYRQSLGQGPEFLIYFQGTGAADDSGLPNDRFFAVRPEGSVSTLKIQRTERGDSAVYLCASSSQGRDTQYFGPGTRLTVL.

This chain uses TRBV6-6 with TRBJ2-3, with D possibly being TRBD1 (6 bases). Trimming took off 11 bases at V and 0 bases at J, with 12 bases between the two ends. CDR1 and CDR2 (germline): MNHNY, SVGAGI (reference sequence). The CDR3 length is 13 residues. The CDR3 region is CAHRDTSTDTQYF. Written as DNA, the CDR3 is TGTGCCCACCGGGACACTAGCACAGATACGCAGTATTTT.

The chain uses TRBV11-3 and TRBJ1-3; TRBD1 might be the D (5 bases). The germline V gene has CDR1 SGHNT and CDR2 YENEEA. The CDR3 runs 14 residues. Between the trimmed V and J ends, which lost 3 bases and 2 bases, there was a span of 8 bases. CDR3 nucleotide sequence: TGTGCCAGCAGCTTTCCGGGGGCTGGAAACACCATATATTTT. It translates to CASSFPGAGNTIYF. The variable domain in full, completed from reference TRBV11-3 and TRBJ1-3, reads EAGVVQSPRYKIIEKKQPVAFWCNPISGHNTLYWYLQNLGQGPELLIRYENEEAVDDSQLPKDRFSAERLKGVDSTLKIQPAELGDSAVYLCASSFPGAGNTIYFGEGSWLTVV.

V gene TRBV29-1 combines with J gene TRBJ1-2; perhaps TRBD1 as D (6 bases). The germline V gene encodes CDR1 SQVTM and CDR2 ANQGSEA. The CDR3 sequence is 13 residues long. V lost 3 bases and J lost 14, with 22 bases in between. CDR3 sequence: CSVDTLLSGAPTF. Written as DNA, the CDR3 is TGCAGCGTTGATACTCTGCTGTCAGGGGCGCCTACCTTC.

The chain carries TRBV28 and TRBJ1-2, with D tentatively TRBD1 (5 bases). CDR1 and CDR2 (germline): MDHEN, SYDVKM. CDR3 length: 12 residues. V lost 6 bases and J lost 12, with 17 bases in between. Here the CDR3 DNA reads TGTGCCAGCAGCTTAGGGGCAGGTCAGGACACCTTC. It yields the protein CASSLGAGQDTF.

CDR3 sequence reads: CASIPSPGQGAREQYF. The CDR3 DNA follows: TGTGCCAGTATCCCCTCCCCCGGACAGGGGGCAAGGGAGCAGTACTTC. The V gene is TRBV19, the J gene TRBJ2-7; TRBD1 agrees at 11 bases. The J segment lost 7 bases and the V segment lost 7 bases, leaving 15 bases of the junction unmatched. CDR1 and CDR2 (germline): LNHDA, SQIVND (reference sequence). The CDR3 loop spans 16 amino acids.

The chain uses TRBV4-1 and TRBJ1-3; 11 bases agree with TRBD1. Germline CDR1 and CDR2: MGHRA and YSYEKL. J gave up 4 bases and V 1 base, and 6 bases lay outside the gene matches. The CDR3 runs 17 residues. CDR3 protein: CASSQAFGQGAGNTIYF. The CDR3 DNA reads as TGCGCCAGCAGCCAAGCCTTCGGACAGGGGGCCGGAAACACCATATATTTT.

This CDR3 reads CASSLTYGAGITGELFF. Written as DNA, the CDR3 is TGTGCCAGCAGCTTAACATACGGTGCGGGGATTACCGGGGAGCTGTTTTTT. This rearrangement joins TRBV7-3 to TRBJ2-2, with D perhaps TRBD2 (6 bases). The CDR3 extends over 17 amino acids. The ends were cut back, 0 bases at V and 5 bases at J, with 16 bases in the middle. Germline V gene sequence: CDR1 SGHTA, CDR2 FQGTGA.

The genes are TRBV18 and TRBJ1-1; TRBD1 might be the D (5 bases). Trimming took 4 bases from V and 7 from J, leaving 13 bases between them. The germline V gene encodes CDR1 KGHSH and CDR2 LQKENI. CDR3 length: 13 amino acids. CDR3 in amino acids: CASSRDYRYEAFF. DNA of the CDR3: TGTGCCAGCTCACGGGACTACCGGTATGAAGCTTTCTTT.

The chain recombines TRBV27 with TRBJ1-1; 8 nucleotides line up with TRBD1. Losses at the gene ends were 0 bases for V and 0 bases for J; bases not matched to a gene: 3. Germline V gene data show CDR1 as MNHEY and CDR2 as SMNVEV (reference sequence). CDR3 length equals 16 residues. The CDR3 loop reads CASSLSYRGMNTEAFF. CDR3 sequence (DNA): TGTGCCAGCAGTTTATCATACAGGGGGATGAACACTGAAGCTTTCTTT.

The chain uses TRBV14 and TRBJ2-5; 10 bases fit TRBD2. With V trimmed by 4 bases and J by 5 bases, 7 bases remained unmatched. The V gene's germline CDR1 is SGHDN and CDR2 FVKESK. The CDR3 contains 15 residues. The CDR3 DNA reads TGTGCCAGCAGCCCGATGCTAGCGGGAGCTGAGACCCAGTACTTC. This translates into CASSPMLAGAETQYF.

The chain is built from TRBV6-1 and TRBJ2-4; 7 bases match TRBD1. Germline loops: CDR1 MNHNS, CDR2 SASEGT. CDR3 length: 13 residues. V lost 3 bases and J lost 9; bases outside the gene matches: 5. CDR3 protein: CASSETGQTIQYF. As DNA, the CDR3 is TGTGCCAGCAGTGAGACAGGGCAAACCATTCAGTACTTC.

CDR3 nucleotide sequence: TGTGCCAGCAGCCGCGGGACTAGCGGACTCTACGAGCAGTACTTC. It is translated as CASSRGTSGLYEQYF. This chain joins TRBV4-2 and TRBJ2-7; 11 nucleotides line up with TRBD2. V dropped 4 bases and J dropped 3; count of bases not matched to a gene: 5. CDR1 is LGHNA, CDR2 YNFKEQ, per germline. The CDR3 totals 15 residues.

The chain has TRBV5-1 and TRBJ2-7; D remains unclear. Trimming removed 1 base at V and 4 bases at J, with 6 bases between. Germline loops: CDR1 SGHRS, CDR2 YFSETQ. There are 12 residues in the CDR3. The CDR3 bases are TGCGCCAGCAGCTTGACTTTTTACGAGCAGTACTTC. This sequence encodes CASSLTFYEQYF.

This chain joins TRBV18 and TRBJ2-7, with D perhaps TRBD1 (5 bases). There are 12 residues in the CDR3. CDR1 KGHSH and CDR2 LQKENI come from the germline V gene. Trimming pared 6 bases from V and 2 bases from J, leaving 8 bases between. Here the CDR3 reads CASSPTAYEQYF. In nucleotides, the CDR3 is TGTGCCAGCTCGCCGACAGCCTACGAGCAGTACTTC.

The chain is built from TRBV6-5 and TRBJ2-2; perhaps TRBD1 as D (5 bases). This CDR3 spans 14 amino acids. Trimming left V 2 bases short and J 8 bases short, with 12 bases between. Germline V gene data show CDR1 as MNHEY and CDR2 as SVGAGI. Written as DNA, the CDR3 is TGTGCCAGCAGTTACCGACACCGGACAGGGGAGCTGTTTTTT. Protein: CASSYRHRTGELFF.